This T cell receptor beta chain derives from a study of blood T cell repertoires in COVID-19. About the study: Some COVID-19 samples were acute and others convalescent; all came from the United States, Italy and Spain.

Germline V lookup: CDR1 SGHRS, CDR2 YFSETQ. V lost 4 bases to trimming and J lost 6 bases; unmatched junction nucleotides: 3. The CDR3 is made up of 13 amino acids. Produced via immunoSEQ multiplex PCR; TCRdb's table is partial and in-frame only. Found here are more than 300,000 clones, roughly 90% of them singletons; the top ten hold about 1%. The origin of this receptor is a woman aged 40 to 55 with COVID-19, enrolled during active disease. The sequencing input was peripheral blood. V usage is TRBV5-1 and J usage is TRBJ2-2; 7 positions match TRBD1. This CDR3 reads CASSPQGSGELFF. The CDR3 DNA sequence: TGCGCCAGCAGCCCACAGGGGTCCGGGGAGCTGTTTTTT.